The entry that follows covers one T cell receptor (beta chain) sequence. Specified treatment: randomized to nivolumab then ipilimumab (arm A) or the reverse (arm B). From thawed PBMCs, live CD3+CD8+ cells negative for CD19 and CD56 were sorted. The CDR3 has 16 residues. In germline, CDR1 is MNHEY, CDR2 SVGAGI. J was trimmed by 2 bases and V by 4 bases; bases with no gene match: 7. This entry belongs to a study of sequential checkpoint blockade in melanoma. Study at large: Randomization was 1:1 between first-line nivolumab→ipilimumab and ipilimumab→nivolumab.

Here immunoSEQ multiplex PCR was the method, and the copy in TCRdb shows in-frame clones only, minus some. Of about 20,000 clones listed, 75% to 85% are singletons. This TCR was sampled from a human donor with melanoma. The chain employs TRBV6-5 and TRBJ1-5; TRBD1 matches at 8 bases. The sequencing here drew on CD8+ T cells sorted from blood (inferred from file names), taken from a patient given nivolumab and ipilimumab in sequence. The CDR3 region is CASSSGTGMGNQPQHF. In DNA, the CDR3 is TGTGCCAGCAGTTCCGGGACAGGAATGGGCAATCAGCCCCAGCATTTT.